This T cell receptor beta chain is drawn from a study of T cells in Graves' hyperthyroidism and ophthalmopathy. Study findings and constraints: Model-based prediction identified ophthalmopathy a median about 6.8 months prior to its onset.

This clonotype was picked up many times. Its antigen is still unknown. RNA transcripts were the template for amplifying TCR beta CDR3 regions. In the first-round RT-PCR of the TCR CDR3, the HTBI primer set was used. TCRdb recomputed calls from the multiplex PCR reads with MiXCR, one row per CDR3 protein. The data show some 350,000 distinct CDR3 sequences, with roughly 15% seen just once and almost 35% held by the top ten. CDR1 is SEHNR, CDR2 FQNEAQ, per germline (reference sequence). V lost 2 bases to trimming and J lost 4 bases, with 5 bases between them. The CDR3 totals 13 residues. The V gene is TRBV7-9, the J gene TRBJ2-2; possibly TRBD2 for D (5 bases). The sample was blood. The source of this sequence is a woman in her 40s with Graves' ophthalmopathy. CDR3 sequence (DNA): TGTGCCAGCAGCTTACTAGCCACCGGGGAGCTGTTTTTT. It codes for CASSLLATGELFF.